The T cell receptor beta chain under discussion was sequenced for a study of blood T cell repertoires in COVID-19. Germline V gene sequence: CDR1 MDHEN, CDR2 SYDVKM. V shed 5 bases, J shed 7 bases, and the junction held 5 bases outside the gene matches. This CDR3 comprises 13 residues. Clones were sequenced by immunoSEQ multiplex PCR, and TCRdb holds only the in-frame ones, with some missing. The data show about 240,000 clones, with 85% to 90% seen just once and around 9.6% held by the top ten. The rearrangement joins TRBV28 to TRBJ2-1; 7 nucleotides align to TRBD1. This receptor was obtained from a woman aged 45 to 65 with COVID-19, enrolled during active disease. The sample comprised peripheral blood. The CDR3 DNA is TGTGCCAGCAGTCCACCGGACAGGAATGAGCAGTTCTTC. Its protein is CASSPPDRNEQFF.